Listed here are 14 T cell receptor beta chains from one sample, sequenced in a study of blood T cell repertoires in COVID-19. The assay was immunoSEQ multiplex PCR, and TCRdb's table has in-frame clones only and misses some. This sample carries about 240,000 clones, about 90% of them seen once, and the ten largest clones take about 3.3%. Sequencing was performed on PBMCs or T cells enriched from blood (not recorded which). The receptors derive from a woman between 40 and 50 years old with acute COVID-19.

The V call is TRBV30, the J call TRBJ2-2; D possibly corresponds to TRBD2 (7 bases). CDR3 length: 13 residues. Trimming removed 3 bases at V and 4 bases at J, with 9 bases between. Germline loops: CDR1 GTSNPN, CDR2 SVGIG (reference sequence). The chain's CDR3 is CAWRGGGTGELFF. The CDR3 nucleotides read TGTGCCTGGAGGGGAGGGGGCACCGGGGAGCTGTTTTTT.

The CDR3 spells CASSRRLALGTGELFF. CDR3 in DNA: TGCGCCAGCAGCCGCCGACTAGCCCTAGGGACCGGGGAGCTGTTTTTT. The chain joins TRBV4-1 to TRBJ2-2, with 7 nucleotides matching TRBD2. This CDR3 has 16 residues. CDR1 MGHRA and CDR2 YSYEKL come from the germline V gene. The V gene end was trimmed by 4 bases and the J gene end by 5 bases; junction bases not matched to a gene: 10.

This rearrangement joins TRBV19 to TRBJ2-5; 14 positions match TRBD2. Trimming removed 3 bases from V and 5 bases from J; junction bases left unmatched: 8. Germline CDR1 LNHDA, CDR2 SQIVND (reference sequence). CDR3 length equals 17 residues. CDR3 DNA sequence: TGTGCCAGTAGTATGAAGACTAGCGGGAGGGCCGGTGAGACCCAGTACTTC. Its protein product is CASSMKTSGRAGETQYF.

The genes are TRBV3-1 (or the pseudogene TRBV3-2) and TRBJ1-3; D gene unclear. The V gene lost 1 base and the J gene lost 1 base, with 8 bases spanning the gap. The CDR3 is 15 amino acids. Germline loops: CDR1 LGHDT, CDR2 YNNKEL (reference sequence). As DNA, the CDR3 is TGTGCCAGCAGCCAAGTAGCGGCTTCTGGAAACACCATATATTTT. This translates into CASSQVAASGNTIYF.

In its sample, this clone was seen once. This chain links TRBV27 with TRBJ2-7, with D maybe TRBD1 (5 bases). This CDR3 comprises 14 residues. In germline, CDR1 is MNHEY, CDR2 SMNVEV (reference sequence). Trimming took 3 bases from V and 2 from J, leaving 11 bases between them. The CDR3 spells CASSLKGFTYEQYF. The CDR3, as DNA: TGTGCCAGCAGTTTGAAGGGGTTTACCTACGAGCAGTACTTC.

In DNA, the CDR3 is TGCGCCAGCAGCTTGGTTTTTCGGGAGGGCCGTGAGAATGAGCAGTTCTTC. Translating it yields CASSLVFREGRENEQFF. The V and J genes are TRBV5-1 and TRBJ2-1, with 8 positions matching TRBD2. This CDR3 has 17 amino acids. The junction had 12 bases not matched to a gene; V was cut back by 0 bases and J by 7 bases. Germline V gene data show CDR1 as SGHRS and CDR2 as YFSETQ.

The chain's CDR3 is CASSESPVVQYF. In DNA, the CDR3 is TGTGCCAGCAGTGAATCCCCAGTCGTGCAGTACTTC. V gene TRBV25-1 combines with J gene TRBJ2-7, with no clear D. Trimming took off 1 base at V and 9 bases at J, with 10 bases between the two ends. Germline-derived CDR1 and CDR2 are MGHDK and SYGVNS. This CDR3 is 12 amino acids long.

This rearrangement joins TRBV6-4 to TRBJ1-2; 7 positions match TRBD1. V gave up 0 bases and J gave up 5 bases; unmatched junction bases: 6. Looked up from germline, CDR1 is MRHNA and CDR2 is SNTAGT. The CDR3 contains 15 residues. CDR3 bases: TGTGCCAGCAGTGACTCTAAAGGACAGGAATATGGCTACACCTTC. Its translation: CASSDSKGQEYGYTF.

The chain employs TRBV24-1 and TRBJ2-4; 11 bases line up with TRBD2. The CDR3 runs to 19 residues. J was trimmed by 0 bases and V by 0 bases; bases with no gene match: 6. Germline V lookup: CDR1 KGHDR, CDR2 SFDVKD. The CDR3 sequence is CATSDLHLAGGLAKNIQYF. The CDR3 DNA is TGTGCCACCAGTGATTTGCATCTAGCGGGAGGTCTAGCCAAAAACATTCAGTACTTC.

This clone was seen a handful of times. The chain couples TRBV11-3 to TRBJ2-5; 7 bases are shared with TRBD2. Germline CDR1 and CDR2: SGHNT and YENEEA. The CDR3 is 14 residues long. V lost 5 bases to trimming and J lost 7 bases; unmatched junction nucleotides: 10. CDR3 sequence (DNA): TGTGCCAGCAGCCTCACTAGCGCCCTGGGGACCCAGTACTTC. Translated: CASSLTSALGTQYF.

This chain joins TRBV28 and TRBJ2-7; 8 bases line up with TRBD2. Germline loops: CDR1 MDHEN, CDR2 SYDVKM. The V segment lost 5 bases and the J segment 4 bases; nucleotides outside the gene matches: 10. The length of the CDR3 is 15 residues. The CDR3 reads CASSPPAGGGYEQYF. DNA for the CDR3: TGTGCCAGCAGTCCCCCGGCGGGAGGAGGTTACGAGCAGTACTTC.

The CDR3 nucleotides are TGTGCCAGTAGTGCCCGACTAGCGGGCCAGGCCGATGAGCAGTTCTTC. This codes for CASSARLAGQADEQFF. The rearrangement links TRBV19 to TRBJ2-1, with TRBD2 matching 10 bases. The V gene end was trimmed by 5 bases and the J gene end by 8 bases; junction bases not matched to a gene: 12. The V gene's germline CDR1 is LNHDA and CDR2 SQIVND (reference sequence). The CDR3 has 16 residues.

The J gene is TRBJ1-3, the V gene TRBV5-3, with 7 bases identical to TRBD1. TRBV5-3 is flagged as an ORF with uncertain function. J was trimmed by 0 bases and V by 4 bases; bases with no gene match: 16. The CDR3 covers 19 residues. CDR3 residues: CARSLLGGQINRSGNTIYF. For the CDR3, the DNA is TGTGCCAGAAGCCTGTTGGGGGGACAGATAAATCGCTCTGGAAACACCATATATTTT.

Here the CDR3 DNA reads TGTGCCAGCAGCTTAACCTTGCAGGGCCCAAGGAACTTTACCTTC. As protein: CASSLTLQGPRNFTF. The rearrangement links TRBV11-2 to TRBJ1-2; D is possibly TRBD1 (5 bases). The CDR3 length is 15 residues. Germline V gene lookup returns CDR1 SGHAT and CDR2 FQNNGV. Trimming took off 2 bases at V and 14 bases at J, with 24 bases between the two ends.